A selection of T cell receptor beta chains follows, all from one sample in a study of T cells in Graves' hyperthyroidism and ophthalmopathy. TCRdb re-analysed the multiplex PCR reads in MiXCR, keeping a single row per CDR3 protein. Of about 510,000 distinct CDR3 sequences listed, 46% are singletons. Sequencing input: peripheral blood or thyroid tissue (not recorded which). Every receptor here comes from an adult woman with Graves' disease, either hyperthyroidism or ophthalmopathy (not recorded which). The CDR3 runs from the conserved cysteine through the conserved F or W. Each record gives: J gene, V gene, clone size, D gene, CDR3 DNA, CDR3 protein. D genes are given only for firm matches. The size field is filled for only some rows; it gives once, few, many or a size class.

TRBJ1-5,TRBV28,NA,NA,TGTGCCAGCAGTCCCAGAGGCACCGGGGGTTGGCAGCCCCAGCATTTT,CASSPRGTGGWQPQHF
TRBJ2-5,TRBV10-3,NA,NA,TGTGCCATCGGTCCGATCAATCAGCCCCAGTACTTC,CAIGPINQPQYF
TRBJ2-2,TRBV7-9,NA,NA,TGTGCCAGCAGCTTCAGACGGGGTCCCGGGGAGCTGTTTTTT,CASSFRRGPGELFF
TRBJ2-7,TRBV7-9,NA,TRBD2,TGCGCCAGCAGCCGGGCGGGAGGGGGCTCCTACGAGCAGTACTTC,CASSRAGGGSYEQYF
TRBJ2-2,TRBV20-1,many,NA,TGCAGTGCTCCTAGGGATACCGGGGAGCTGTTTTTT,CSAPRDTGELFF
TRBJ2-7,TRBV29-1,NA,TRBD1,TGCAGCTTAGCTGGGGGACAGGGAACGTACGAGCAGTACTTC,CSLAGGQGTYEQYF
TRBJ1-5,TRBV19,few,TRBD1,TGTGCCAGTAGTATTCGACAGGGAGGTGCTCAGCCCCAGCATTTT,CASSIRQGGAQPQHF
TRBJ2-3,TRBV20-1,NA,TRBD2,TGCAGTGCTAGAGATAGGACTAGCGGGGGTACGCAGTATTTT,CSARDRTSGGTQYF
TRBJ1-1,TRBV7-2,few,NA,TGTGCCAGCAGCTTGGGGTGGGGGGCTGAAGCTTTCTTT,CASSLGWGAEAFF
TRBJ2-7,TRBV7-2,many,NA,TGTGCCAGCAGCTTAGTGACGGGGGTCCACGAGCAGTACTTC,CASSLVTGVHEQYF
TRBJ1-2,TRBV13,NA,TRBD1,TGTGCCAGCAGCCTCACTTACCGGGGGACAGGAAACTATGGCTACACCTTC,CASSLTYRGTGNYGYTF
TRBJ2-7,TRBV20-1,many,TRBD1,TGCAGTGCTAGATTGGGACAGGGGGCCTACGAGCAGTACTTC,CSARLGQGAYEQYF
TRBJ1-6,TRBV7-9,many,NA,TGTGCCAGCAGCTTGTCCAGGGTCTATAATTCACCCCTCCACTTT,CASSLSRVYNSPLHF
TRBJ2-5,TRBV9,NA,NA,TGTGCCAGCAGCTGGATGGGGACCCAGTACTTC,CASSWMGTQYF
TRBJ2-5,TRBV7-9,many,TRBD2,TGTGCCAGCACCCTTGGGGGGGTACAAGAGACCCAGTACTTC,CASTLGGVQETQYF
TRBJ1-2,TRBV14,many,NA,TGTGCCAGCAGCCCTAATTGGAATCTCTATGGCTACACCTTC,CASSPNWNLYGYTF
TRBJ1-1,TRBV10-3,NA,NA,TGTGCCATCAGTGCACAAAAGGGCACTGAAGCTTTCTTT,CAISAQKGTEAFF
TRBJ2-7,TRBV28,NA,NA,TGTGCCAGCAGTTCAGGGGGGTCGTCTTACGAGCAGTACTTC,CASSSGGSSYEQYF
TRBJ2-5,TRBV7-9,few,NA,TGTGCCAGCAGCTTTATCGGGGCGGGACAGCAAGAGACCCAGTACTTC,CASSFIGAGQQETQYF
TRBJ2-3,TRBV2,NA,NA,TGTGCCAGCAGTGAAGCTGGGGAGATAAGCACAGATACGCAGTATTTT,CASSEAGEISTDTQYF
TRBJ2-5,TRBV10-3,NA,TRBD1,TGTGCCATCAGGGGGACAGGGGGCATGAGCGAGACCCAGTACTTC,CAIRGTGGMSETQYF
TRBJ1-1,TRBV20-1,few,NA,TGCAGTGGTGGGGGGCCGGGCACTGAAGCTTTCTTT,CSGGGPGTEAFF
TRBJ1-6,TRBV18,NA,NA,TGTGCCAGCTCCCCGGATGATTCACCCCTCCACTTT,CASSPDDSPLHF
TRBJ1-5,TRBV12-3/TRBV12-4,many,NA,TGTGCCAGCAGTTTACAGGGCAGCAGGGCCCAGCATTTT,CASSLQGSRAQHF
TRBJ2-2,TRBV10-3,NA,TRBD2,TGTGCCGTCAGTGAGAGGGTAGCGGGGACCTCTGGGGAACTGTTTTTT,CAVSERVAGTSGELFF
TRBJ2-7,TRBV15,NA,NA,TGTGCCACCAGCAGAGATCGCCACGAGCAGTACTTC,CATSRDRHEQYF
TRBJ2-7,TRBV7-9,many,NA,TGTGCCAGCAGCTTAGGGGTTCAGGGACTTTACGAGCAGTACTTC,CASSLGVQGLYEQYF
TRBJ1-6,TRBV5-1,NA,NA,TGCGCCAGCAGCTTAGAAGGGACCCTCCACTTT,CASSLEGTLHF
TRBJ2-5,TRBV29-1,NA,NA,TGCAGCGTGCTAGGAGAGACCCAGTACTTC,CSVLGETQYF
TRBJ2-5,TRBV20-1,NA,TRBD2,TGCAGTGCTAGCGCGGGGGGAGAGACCCAGTACTTC,CSASAGGETQYF
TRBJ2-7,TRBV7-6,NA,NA,TGTGCCAGCAGTCGGACTAGGGGGACCTACGAGCAGTACTTC,CASSRTRGTYEQYF
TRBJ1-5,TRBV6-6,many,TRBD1,TGTGCCAGCAGCACGGACAGGGTAGGCCAGCCCCAGCATTTT,CASSTDRVGQPQHF
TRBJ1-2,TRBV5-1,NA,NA,TGCGCCAGCAGCTTGGAAGGGCGGACAGGCTACACCTTC,CASSLEGRTGYTF
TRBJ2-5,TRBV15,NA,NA,TGTGCCACCAGCGGGGGGAAGACCCAGTACTTC,CATSGGKTQYF
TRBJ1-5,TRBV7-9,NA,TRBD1,TGTGCCAGCAGCTCAGGGGGCAGTATCAATCAGCCCCAGCATTTT,CASSSGGSINQPQHF
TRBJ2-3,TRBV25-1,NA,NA,TGTGCCAGCAGTGAATGGACAGCTTATATGACAGATACGCAGTATTTT,CASSEWTAYMTDTQYF
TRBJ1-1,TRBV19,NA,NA,TGTGCCAGTAGTATATCGGGTGTGGCGGGGCCCTACACTGAAGCTTTCTTT,CASSISGVAGPYTEAFF
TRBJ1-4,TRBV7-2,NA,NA,TGTGCCAGCAGCGCCGCCGCAACTAGTGAAAAACTGTTTTTT,CASSAAATSEKLFF
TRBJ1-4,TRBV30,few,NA,TGTGCCTGGAGTGGTACGACTAATGAAAAACTGTTTTTT,CAWSGTTNEKLFF
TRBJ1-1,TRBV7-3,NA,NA,TGTGCCAGCAGCCCTTACTCTGGGCAGACAGGAGCTTTCTTT,CASSPYSGQTGAFF
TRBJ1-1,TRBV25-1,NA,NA,TGTGCCAGCAGTGACACACAGGACAACACTGAAGCTTTCTTT,CASSDTQDNTEAFF
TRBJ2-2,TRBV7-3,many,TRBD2,TGTGCCAGCAGCCTCCTAGCGGGAGCGGGCGGGGAGCTGTTTTTT,CASSLLAGAGGELFF